The sequence of this T cell receptor beta chain was determined in a study of blood T cell repertoires in COVID-19. The wider study: Some COVID-19 samples were acute and others convalescent; all came from the United States, Italy and Spain. The analysed material was cDNA or gDNA that came from T cells, B-cell-depleted T cells, or PBMCs.

Trimming took 3 bases from V and 7 from J, leaving 19 bases between them. The CDR3 is made up of 15 amino acids. Germline V CDR1 and CDR2: MNHEY, SVGEGT. Followed longitudinally, the Seattle patients had been enrolled during active infection. Original processing methods: Researchers report that nucleated cell counts were estimated from reference gene primer amplification. Profiling relied on immunoSEQ multiplex PCR, and the TCRdb table lists in-frame clones only, not all of them. V and J calls and clone size are as listed in that table; D and trimming were resolved from the DNA. The top ten hold about 6.5% of the sample, which has under 70,000 clones, about 87% seen once.

This chain connects TRBV6-2 or TRBV6-3 to TRBJ2-7; maybe TRBD1 (7 bases). Material: peripheral blood. This clonotype originated in a woman aged 55-69 years with COVID-19, enrolled during active disease. Here the CDR3 reads CASSYAVQGGSEQYF. DNA for the CDR3: TGTGCCAGCAGTTATGCGGTCCAGGGGGGCTCTGAGCAGTACTTC.